Following are 27 T cell receptor beta chains from one sample sequenced in a study of regulatory T cells in long-lasting Graves disease. As for time point: newly diagnosed GD, antithyroid drugs for less than 3 months. Scientists built the TCR library using RNA that was extracted from PBMCs. CDR3-region Arm-PCR and iRepertoire HTBI primers produced the TCR beta libraries. Using its own MiXCR run on the multiplex PCR reads, TCRdb lists one record per CDR3 protein. Of 390,000 or so distinct CDR3 sequences in the sample, 12% were seen once. The same sample was also used in a study of T cells in Graves' hyperthyroidism and ophthalmopathy.

This material consisted of peripheral blood mononuclear cells (PBMCs), taken at new diagnosis, from a patient treated with antithyroid drugs. These receptors were obtained from a young woman with Graves disease.

This clonotype was detected many times. At one boundary the junction diverges from the germline segment, which might be a read error. V and J are TRBV5-1 and TRBJ1-1, with 7 nucleotides matching TRBD1. Germline V gene data show CDR1 as SGHRS and CDR2 as YFSETQ. The CDR3 is 18 residues long. CDR3: CASSHRGSSRSWNTEAFF. The CDR3 bases are TGTGCCAGCAGCCACAGGGGTTCCTCCCGTAGTTGGAACACTGAAGCTTTCTTT.

The V and J genes are TRBV2 and TRBJ2-3; possible D gene TRBD1, 5 bases. The CDR3 sequence is 13 residues long. With 3 bases removed from V and 2 bases from J, the gap between germline ends came to 6 bases. CDR1 is SNHLY, CDR2 FYNNEI, per germline. CDR3 DNA: TGTGCCAGCAGTGAGGACACCACAGATACGCAGTATTTT. Translated, it gives CASSEDTTDTQYF.

This clonotype was detected many times. This chain joins TRBV6-1 and TRBJ2-1; no definite D call. The CDR3 runs to 13 residues. V was trimmed by 6 bases and J by 3 bases, leaving 9 bases between them. Germline CDR1 and CDR2: MNHNS and SASEGT. As DNA, the CDR3 is TGTGCCAGCAGGTCGGCCAGCTACAATGAGCAGTTCTTC. Its translation: CASRSASYNEQFF.

Points on this clonotype: This may come from a read error, since a much larger clone is one base off. The chain combines TRBV27 with TRBJ2-1, with 7 bases lining up with TRBD1. Losses at the gene ends were 6 bases for V and 10 bases for J; bases not matched to a gene: 12. Looked up from germline, CDR1 is MNHEY and CDR2 is SMNVEV (reference sequence). The CDR3 contains 14 residues. CDR3 coding DNA: TGTGCCAGCAGAAGACAGGGATCGGGTAACGAGCAGTTCTTC. This gives the protein CASRRQGSGNEQFF.

This clonotype was observed at least ten times. The V call is TRBV20-1, the J call TRBJ1-5; 9 bases map to TRBD1. V was pared by 3 bases and J by 2 bases, with 2 bases of the junction left unmatched. Germline assignment: CDR1 DFQATT and CDR2 SNEGSKA (reference sequence). CDR3 length equals 14 residues. The CDR3: CSARRTGGNQPQHF. The CDR3 nucleotides read TGCAGTGCTAGGAGGACAGGGGGCAATCAGCCCCAGCATTTT.

This clonotype was seen ten or more times. This rearrangement joins TRBV28 to TRBJ2-1; D gene unclear. The CDR3 length is 12 residues. V lost 2 bases to trimming and J lost 9 bases, with 8 bases between them. CDR1 MDHEN and CDR2 SYDVKM come from the germline V gene. The CDR3 protein is CASSLMAREQFF. CDR3 coding DNA: TGTGCCAGCAGTTTAATGGCTCGTGAGCAGTTCTTC.

This clonotype was picked up many times. The chain recombines TRBV27 with TRBJ1-6; TRBD1 matches 8 bases. V was clipped by 4 bases and J by 7 bases; unmatched bases: 6. The CDR3 has 15 amino acids. CDR1 and CDR2 (germline): MNHEY, SMNVEV (reference sequence). The CDR3 reads CASSSRGRGNSPLHF. CDR3 in DNA: TGTGCCAGCAGTTCCAGGGGGCGCGGAAATTCACCCCTCCACTTT.

The chain joins TRBV10-1 to TRBJ2-1; tentatively, D is TRBD1 (5 bases). With 4 bases removed from V and 8 bases from J, the gap between germline ends came to 12 bases. This CDR3 contains 13 residues. CDR1 is WNHNN, CDR2 SYGVQD, per germline (reference sequence). DNA of the CDR3: TGCGCCAGCAGTGTCTCAGGGTCGGATGAGCAGTTCTTC. This translates into CASSVSGSDEQFF.

In this sample, this clonotype turned up many times. At one of its ends the junction is not consistent with the germline gene, which may arise from a read error. This sequence joins TRBV19 and TRBJ1-2; no clear D gene. This CDR3 is 11 amino acids long. The germline gives CDR1 LNHDA, CDR2 SQIVND (reference sequence). CDR3 sequence: CASSIGSDAAF. CDR3 nucleotides: TGTGCCAGTAGTATAGGGTCGGATGCCGCCTTC. The full variable domain, completed using reference TRBV19 and TRBJ1-2, is DGGITQSPKYLFRKEGQNVTLSCEQNLNHDAMYWYRQDPGQGLRLIYYSQIVNDFQKGDIAEGYSVSREKKESFPLTVTSAQKNPTAFYLCASSIGSDAAFGSGTRLTVV.

There are many counts of this clonotype. V and J are TRBV2 and TRBJ2-3, with TRBD2 as a possible D gene (5 bases). Deletions cut 3 bases from V and 1 base from J, with 11 bases between. Per germline, CDR1 SNHLY and CDR2 FYNNEI. The CDR3 has 15 residues. The CDR3 region has the DNA TGTGCCAGCAGTGAGGAGGATATCTGCACAGATACGCAGTATTTT. Amino acid sequence: CASSEEDICTDTQYF.

This clonotype was observed at least ten times. The V gene is TRBV5-4, the J gene TRBJ2-1, with TRBD1 matching 7 bases. The V segment lost 3 bases and the J segment 8 bases; nucleotides outside the gene matches: 11. CDR1 and CDR2 from the germline V gene are SGHNT and YYREEE (reference sequence). The CDR3 is 15 residues long. CDR3 coding DNA: TGTGCCAGCAGCTCCGACAGGGTTACTGAGGATGAGCAGTTCTTC. This gives the protein CASSSDRVTEDEQFF.

This clonotype has at least ten counts. The rearrangement links TRBV4-1 to TRBJ1-4, with 10 bases identical to TRBD1. The CDR3 runs 17 residues. Germline V gene sequence: CDR1 MGHRA, CDR2 YSYEKL. V dropped 3 bases and J dropped 1; count of bases not matched to a gene: 5. CDR3 coding DNA: TGCGCCAGCAGCCACCAGGACAGGGGGAGAACTAATGAAAAACTGTTTTTT. Translated: CASSHQDRGRTNEKLFF.

This clonotype has ten or more counts. The chain recombines TRBV15 with TRBJ2-7; possible D gene TRBD2, 6 bases. The CDR3 loop spans 16 amino acids. Germline V lookup: CDR1 LNHNV, CDR2 YYDKDF (reference sequence). V was cut by 2 bases and J by 2 bases, with 16 bases left in between. CDR3 loop: CATSRITSGRTYEQYF. In nucleotides, the CDR3 is TGTGCCACCAGCAGAATAACAAGCGGGCGAACCTACGAGCAGTACTTC.

This clonotype was recorded a few times. The V and J genes are TRBV18 and TRBJ2-5, with 7 nucleotides matching TRBD1. The junction had 7 bases not matched to a gene; V was cut back by 4 bases and J by 5 bases. The CDR3 sequence is 14 residues long. Germline CDR1 reads KGHSH; CDR2 reads LQKENI. The CDR3 DNA is TGTGCCAGCTCACAGGACAGGCGAGGGGAGACCCAGTACTTC. Translated, it gives CASSQDRRGETQYF.

This clonotype was detected ten times or more. The genes are TRBV28 and TRBJ2-5; D might be TRBD1 (5 bases). CDR3 length: 15 residues. V shed 4 bases and J shed 5 bases, with 17 bases lying between them. CDR1 MDHEN and CDR2 SYDVKM come from the germline V gene. In DNA, the CDR3 is TGTGCCAGCAGTTCGCCAGGGATTAATATCGAGACCCAGTACTTC. Translating gives CASSSPGINIETQYF.

The table lists this clonotype with many counts. V and J are TRBV5-6 and TRBJ2-5; D is unresolved. Germline-derived CDR1 and CDR2 are SGHDT and YYEEEE. This CDR3 is built from 16 residues. V shed 1 base and J shed 1 base, with 14 bases lying between them. The CDR3 protein is CASSLKYGSPQETQYF. The CDR3, as DNA: TGTGCCAGCAGCTTGAAGTATGGCAGCCCCCAAGAGACCCAGTACTTC.

This clonotype was detected ten times or more. J is TRBJ1-2 and V is TRBV4-3; D is unclear. This CDR3 is built from 15 residues. Trimming removed 1 base at V and 10 bases at J, with 19 bases between. Germline V gene lookup returns CDR1 LGHNA and CDR2 YSLEER. Here the CDR3 DNA reads TGCGCCAGCAGCCAAGGGACCTTGTTAGGGCCCCACTACACCTTC. It codes for CASSQGTLLGPHYTF.

In this sample, this clonotype turned up many times. The chain combines TRBV6-2 or TRBV6-3 with TRBJ1-6; weak D call: TRBD1 (5 bases). The V end lost 4 bases, the J end lost 10 bases, and 8 bases lay between the germline ends. The CDR3 is made up of 12 amino acids. Germline CDR1 MNHEY, CDR2 SVGEGT. CDR3 protein: CASSWGTSPLHF. In nucleotides, the CDR3 is TGTGCCAGCAGTTGGGGCACGTCACCCCTCCACTTT.

Notes on this clonotype: With a much larger clone just one base away, this may be a read error. This chain links TRBV28 with TRBJ1-4; 7 nucleotides agree with TRBD1. CDR3 length equals 14 residues. Germline CDR1 MDHEN, CDR2 SYDVKM. The CDR3 sequence is CASGTGATSEKLFF. The CDR3 DNA reads TGTGCCAGCGGAACAGGGGCAACTAGTGAAAAACTGTTTTTT.

The chain employs TRBV11-3 and TRBJ2-1; D possibly corresponds to TRBD2 (5 bases). The germline V gene has CDR1 SGHNT and CDR2 YENEEA. The CDR3 loop spans 14 amino acids. V was clipped by 4 bases and J by 5 bases, with 12 bases between them. CDR3 region: CASSSTNEDNEQFF. For the CDR3, the DNA is TGTGCCAGCAGCTCGACTAACGAGGACAATGAGCAGTTCTTC.

This clonotype was observed many times. The genes are TRBV11-2 and TRBJ2-5; D gene ambiguous. The CDR3 covers 12 residues. Per germline, CDR1 SGHAT and CDR2 FQNNGV. Deletions cut 1 base from V and 7 bases from J, with 7 bases between. CDR3 bases: TGTGCCAGCAGCTTAGTTCAATCGACCCAGTACTTC. Its translation: CASSLVQSTQYF.

In its sample, this clonotype was seen a few times. At one boundary the junction diverges from the germline segment, which might be a read error. This rearrangement joins TRBV12-5 to TRBJ1-1; TRBD1 might be the D (6 bases). CDR1 and CDR2 from the germline V gene are LGHNT and FRNRAP. The CDR3 spans 19 residues. The CDR3 nucleotides are TGTGCTAGTGGTTTTAGCACCAGACCAGGGGCCAGCCTGAACACTGAAGCTCTCTTT. Translated, it gives CASGFSTRPGASLNTEALF.

This clonotype has ten or more counts. The chain is built from TRBV6-2 or TRBV6-3 and TRBJ2-1, with 8 bases fitting TRBD2. J gave up 0 bases and V 9 bases, and 10 bases lay outside the gene matches. The CDR3 loop spans 16 amino acids. Per germline, CDR1 MNHEY and CDR2 SVGEGT. CDR3 sequence reads: CARQLAGDSSYNEQFF. Written as DNA, the CDR3 is TGTGCCAGACAGCTAGCGGGTGATAGCTCCTACAATGAGCAGTTCTTC.

In DNA form, the CDR3 reads TGTGCCAGCAAAAACAGGGGCTACGAGCAGTACTTC. Its translation is CASKNRGYEQYF. The chain joins TRBV6-2 or TRBV6-3 to TRBJ2-7, with 7 bases matching TRBD1. Trimming removed 7 bases from V and 3 bases from J; junction bases left unmatched: 3. The CDR3 contains 12 residues. The V gene's germline CDR1 is MNHEY and CDR2 SVGEGT.

This clonotype appeared a single time. The CDR3 nucleotides are TGCGCCAGCAGCTTACGGGACGGATCGACTAGCGGGGGAAGCTCCTACAATGAGCAGTTCTTC. This translates into CASSLRDGSTSGGSSYNEQFF. This chain uses TRBV5-1 with TRBJ2-1, with TRBD2 matching over 12 bases. The CDR3 totals 21 residues. In germline, CDR1 is SGHRS, CDR2 YFSETQ. After removal of 2 bases from V and 0 bases from J, the junction contained 15 bases not matched to a gene. Full variable domain (rest looked up from reference TRBV5-1 and TRBJ2-1): KAGVTQTPRYLIKTRGQQVTLSCSPISGHRSVSWYQQTPGQGLQFLFEYFSETQRNKGNFPGRFSGRQFSNSRSEMNVSTLELGDSALYLCASSLRDGSTSGGSSYNEQFFGPGTRLTVL.

The chain joins TRBV4-3 to TRBJ1-4, with 8 positions matching TRBD1. This CDR3 has 17 amino acids. Germline assignment: CDR1 LGHNA and CDR2 YSLEER. V lost 1 base and J lost 0; bases outside the gene matches: 4. The chain's CDR3 is CASSQGQGRATNEKLFF. The CDR3 bases are TGCGCCAGCAGCCAAGGACAGGGGAGGGCAACTAATGAAAAACTGTTTTTT.

This clonotype was seen repeatedly, ten times or more. The V gene is TRBV6-2 or TRBV6-3, the J gene TRBJ1-5, with D unresolved. The germline CDR1 and CDR2 sequences are MNHEY and SVGEGT. The CDR3 has 17 residues. V dropped 2 bases and J dropped 1 base, with 15 bases sitting between them. In DNA, the CDR3 is TGTGCCAGCAGTTACCGCGGGATCCTAAACAGCAATCAGCCCCAGCATTTT. The encoded protein is CASSYRGILNSNQPQHF.